The 5 T cell receptor beta chains presented below share a single source sample, sequenced in a study of post-analysis software for immune sequencing data. Study conclusions and caveats: Five or six TRBV segments, TRBV5-6, TRBV5-1 and TRBV20-1 among them, were found more frequent in patients than controls.

Built from TCR beta cDNA, the libraries had unique molecular identifiers in them. TCRdb redid the calling of the PCR reads with MiXCR, one entry per CDR3 protein. The sample contains about 620,000 distinct CDR3 sequences, 44% of which appear only once. No antigen has been assigned to these receptors. Sequencing used blood. Every receptor here comes from a girl aged 10 to 17 with multiple sclerosis.

The gene calls are TRBV5-1 and TRBJ1-2; D may be TRBD1 (5 bases). This CDR3 region has 17 residues. V lost 3 bases to trimming and J lost 2 bases, with 20 bases between them. Germline V gene sequence: CDR1 SGHRS, CDR2 YFSETQ. Here the CDR3 DNA reads TGCGCCAGCAGCTCCGTAGCAGCAGGGTATGAGAACTATGGCTACACCTTC. Its translation: CASSSVAAGYENYGYTF.

The V and J genes are TRBV4-1 and TRBJ2-5; D possibly corresponds to TRBD2 (6 bases). The CDR3 contains 15 residues. Germline V CDR1 and CDR2: MGHRA, YSYEKL. V lost 0 bases and J lost 5, with 13 bases in between. The CDR3 reads CASSQELAVGETQYF. The CDR3 DNA follows: TGCGCCAGCAGCCAAGAACTAGCTGTAGGGGAGACCCAGTACTTC.

This clonotype was detected a few times. The chain is built from TRBV6-1 and TRBJ2-3; D remains ambiguous. The CDR3 has 16 amino acids. Germline V lookup: CDR1 MNHNS, CDR2 SASEGT. V lost 0 bases and J 0 bases, leaving 10 bases between the germline ends. CDR3 loop: CASSEAYLSSTDTQYF. The CDR3 region has the DNA TGTGCCAGCAGTGAAGCATACTTATCTAGCACAGATACGCAGTATTTT.

The chain employs TRBV3-1 and TRBJ1-1; 7 bases line up with TRBD1. Germline CDR1 and CDR2: LGHDT and YNNKEL (reference sequence). V was clipped by 4 bases and J by 5 bases; unmatched bases: 10. There are 15 residues in the CDR3. In DNA, the CDR3 is TGTGCCAGCAGCCTCACAGGGGCGCGGGGGACTGAAGCTTTCTTT. Translating it yields CASSLTGARGTEAFF.

V is TRBV12-3 or TRBV12-4 and J is TRBJ2-5; 11 positions agree with TRBD2. The V gene end was trimmed by 5 bases and the J gene end by 3 bases; junction bases not matched to a gene: 5. The CDR3 has 15 amino acids. The CDR3 nucleotides are TGTGCCAGCAGTCCGACTAGCGGGAATGAAGAGACCCAGTACTTC. Translated, it gives CASSPTSGNEETQYF.